Listed below are T cell receptor beta chains from one sample, sequenced in a study of OX40 agonist ivuxolimab in advanced cancers. Measured with immunoSEQ multiplex PCR; TCRdb has only the in-frame clones, and not every one. The sample records approximately 49,000 clones, around 85% being singletons. Material: CD4+ or CD8+ T cells sorted from blood, obtained in a trial of the OX40 agonist ivuxolimab. The receptors were sampled from an adult with an advanced solid tumor such as melanoma, head and neck, liver or kidney cancer. CDR3s include the opening cysteine and the closing phenylalanine or tryptophan.

TRBJ2-2	TRBV7-7	CASSLPTGELFF
TRBJ2-2	TRBV7-2	CASSVGLAGTGELFF
TRBJ2-7	TRBV4-1	CASSQETDFYEQYF
TRBJ2-2	TRBV4-3	CASSQERAGGTGELFF
TRBJ2-1	TRBV28	CASSFRRRDYNEQFF
TRBJ1-2	TRBV28	CASSPGQGNYGYTF
TRBJ2-1	TRBV6-6	CASILGGARHNEQFF
TRBJ2-1	TRBV10-3	CAISPPPTGTGANNEQFF
TRBJ2-1	TRBV7-6	CASSLYTGTGESSYNEQFF
TRBJ1-4	TRBV5-1	CASSLLGDNEKLFF
TRBJ1-5	TRBV30	CAWNSEGVNQPQHF
TRBJ1-2	TRBV5-4	CASSLAGSNYGYTF
TRBJ2-5	TRBV27	CASSLGDLRTQYF
TRBJ2-3	TRBV11-2	CASSSLAGIYLEQYF
TRBJ2-3	TRBV19	CASSAWTGGNTDTQYF
TRBJ1-1	TRBV5-1	CASSSWDGEGTEAFF
TRBJ1-1	TRBV27	CASSLGWSNTEAFF
TRBJ1-1	TRBV6-5	CASTNLVMNTEAFF
TRBJ2-2	TRBV11-3	CASSHAGDTELFF
TRBJ2-7	TRBV2	CASSEGWADIPYEQYF
TRBJ2-1	TRBV5-8	CASSLWGEKGNEQFF
TRBJ1-5	TRBV6-5	CASSWSTAQPQHF
TRBJ1-1	TRBV6-5	CASSLKPPTEAFF
TRBJ1-4	TRBV7-2	CASSPYNSNEKLFF
TRBJ1-5	TRBV6-5	CASSGTENQPQHF
TRBJ1-1	TRBV4-3	CASSLKDRGNTEAFF
TRBJ2-3	TRBV10-3	CAISESGGTSGAGTDTQYF
TRBJ1-1	TRBV27	CASSLLTGGTEAFF
TRBJ2-7	TRBV28	CASSPLGQGRLYEQYF
TRBJ2-2	TRBV28	CASSSLIRTSRGTGELFF
TRBJ2-5	TRBV18	CASSPPGQGETQYF